The 28 T cell receptor beta chains below come from one sample, sequenced in a study of brain T cells in children with intractable seizures. The assay was immunoSEQ multiplex PCR, and TCRdb's table has in-frame clones only and misses some. The sample includes 300,000 to 400,000 clones, approximately 93% of them seen just once. Stated time point: blood from clinic visit 5 months post-surgery; TSC patient then seizure free. The sequences come from peripheral blood, collected approximately 5 months after surgery. The receptors shown here come from a boy in the first two years of life with tuberous sclerosis and intractable seizures.

V and J are TRBV5-1 and TRBJ2-7; 7 positions agree with TRBD1. The V segment lost 0 bases and the J segment 1 base; nucleotides outside the gene matches: 4. From germline, CDR1 is SGHRS and CDR2 YFSETQ. This CDR3 has 15 amino acids. The CDR3 bases are TGCGCCAGCAGCTTGGAGGGGGCCAAATCCTACGAGCAGTACTTC. Translating it yields CASSLEGAKSYEQYF.

This chain uses TRBV27 with TRBJ1-5; D remains ambiguous. The V gene's germline CDR1 is MNHEY and CDR2 SMNVEV (reference sequence). The CDR3 spans 17 residues. Trimming took 5 bases from V and 0 from J, leaving 17 bases between them. CDR3 sequence (DNA): TGTGCCAGCAGTCGCGGGATCACCCTTTATAGCAATCAGCCCCAGCATTTT. Translated, it gives CASSRGITLYSNQPQHF.

This clone has just one count. The genes are TRBV3-1 (or the pseudogene TRBV3-2) and TRBJ1-5; D is uncertain. V gave up 3 bases and J gave up 11 bases, with 14 bases separating them. Germline V gives CDR1 LGHDT, CDR2 YNNKEL (reference sequence). The CDR3 has 13 amino acids. CDR3 loop: CASSHAGSGSQHF. DNA for the CDR3: TGTGCCAGCAGCCATGCGGGGAGTGGGTCCCAGCATTTT.

The gene calls are TRBV3-1 (or the pseudogene TRBV3-2) and TRBJ1-5; a weak D match, TRBD1 (6 bases). Between the trimmed V and J ends, which lost 0 bases and 1 base, there was a span of 10 bases. The CDR3 has 16 residues. CDR1 is LGHDT and CDR2 is YNNKEL in the germline V gene (reference sequence). The DNA of the CDR3 is TGTGCCAGCAGCCAAGAACCAGGGGACAGCAATCAGCCCCAGCATTTT. It codes for CASSQEPGDSNQPQHF.

This chain connects TRBV18 to TRBJ2-2; 9 bases are a match to TRBD1. After removal of 0 bases from V and 2 bases from J, the junction contained 4 bases not matched to a gene. CDR3 size: 17 residues. Germline CDR1 and CDR2: KGHSH and LQKENI. The CDR3 region has the DNA TGTGCCAGCTCACCACCGGGACAGGGACCCAACACCGGGGAGCTGTTTTTT. Protein product: CASSPPGQGPNTGELFF.

This clone was recorded only once. The chain has TRBV7-9 and TRBJ1-1; 8 nucleotides align to TRBD1. The germline gives CDR1 SEHNR, CDR2 FQNEAQ (reference sequence). Losses at the gene ends were 5 bases for V and 6 bases for J; bases not matched to a gene: 11. This CDR3 region has 15 residues. CDR3 residues: CASSPWTGYAPEAFF. The DNA for the CDR3 is TGTGCCAGCAGCCCATGGACAGGGTATGCCCCTGAAGCTTTCTTT.

The CDR3 sequence: CAWSLGVTQYF. The DNA for the CDR3 is TGTGCCTGGAGTTTAGGGGTGACGCAGTATTTT. J is TRBJ2-3 and V is TRBV30; a possible D gene is TRBD1 (5 bases). V lost 2 bases and J 9 bases, leaving 9 bases between the germline ends. Germline CDR1 is GTSNPN and CDR2 is SVGIG (reference sequence). The CDR3 runs 11 residues.

V is TRBV24-1 and J is TRBJ2-2; weak D call: TRBD2 (5 bases). This CDR3 has 13 residues. Trimming shortened V by 11 bases and J by 6 bases, and 15 bases separated the two germline ends. Germline loops: CDR1 KGHDR, CDR2 SFDVKD. The CDR3, as DNA: TGTGCCAGCCGGGGTCTGGATCCCGGGGAGCTGTTTTTT. This sequence encodes CASRGLDPGELFF.

A single count supports this clone. This chain links TRBV7-6 with TRBJ1-3, with a tentative D call TRBD1 (6 bases). Germline loops: CDR1 SGHVS, CDR2 FNYEAQ. Trimming shortened V by 3 bases and J by 4 bases, and 19 bases separated the two germline ends. The CDR3 contains 17 residues. The CDR3 spells CASSFDPTGFKGNTIYF. The CDR3 coding sequence is TGTGCCAGCAGCTTCGACCCCACAGGGTTTAAAGGAAACACCATATATTTT. Variable domain in full (rest from reference TRBV7-6 and TRBJ1-3): GAGVSQSPRYKVTKRGQDVALRCDPISGHVSLYWYRQALGQGPEFLTYFNYEAQQDKSGLPNDRFSAERPEGSISTLTIQRTEQRDSAMYRCASSFDPTGFKGNTIYFGEGSWLTVV.

The chain couples TRBV2 to TRBJ1-5; 11 positions agree with TRBD1. The CDR3 loop spans 19 amino acids. V dropped 4 bases and J dropped 0; count of bases not matched to a gene: 11. CDR1 and CDR2 from the germline V gene are SNHLY and FYNNEI. The CDR3 nucleotides are TGTGCCAGCAGTGTCTCCCGGGACAGGGGGTTGGATAGCAATCAGCCCCAGCATTTT. Its protein is CASSVSRDRGLDSNQPQHF.

The CDR3 DNA sequence: TGCGCCAGCAGTCCCCGGACAGGGCGAACTGACTACGAGCAGTACTTC. This encodes CASSPRTGRTDYEQYF. The chain is built from TRBV23-1 and TRBJ2-7, with 8 bases lining up with TRBD1. TRBV23-1 is treated as an ORF (open reading frame) with a function not yet certain. The CDR3 sequence is 16 residues long. V trimming: 4 bases; J trimming: 3 bases; junction bases outside the gene matches: 11.

V usage is TRBV19 and J usage is TRBJ1-1; 7 bases match TRBD1. V lost 3 bases and J lost 1; bases outside the gene matches: 8. Germline V gene sequence: CDR1 LNHDA, CDR2 SQIVND (reference sequence). CDR3 size: 16 residues. The CDR3 loop is CASSMGLTGRNTEAFF. The CDR3 nucleotides are TGTGCCAGTAGTATGGGACTGACAGGGCGGAACACTGAAGCTTTCTTT. Combining the CDR3 with reference TRBV19 and TRBJ1-1 gives the whole variable domain DGGITQSPKYLFRKEGQNVTLSCEQNLNHDAMYWYRQDPGQGLRLIYYSQIVNDFQKGDIAEGYSVSREKKESFPLTVTSAQKNPTAFYLCASSMGLTGRNTEAFFGQGTRLTVV.

This chain links TRBV7-2 with TRBJ2-3, with D possibly being TRBD1 or TRBD2 (5 bases each). The germline CDR1 and CDR2 sequences are SGHTA and FQGNSA. With 3 bases removed from V and 6 bases from J, the gap between germline ends came to 16 bases. There are 15 residues in the CDR3. The CDR3 coding sequence is TGTGCCAGCAGCTTGACGGGGCCCTCTCGGGATACGCAGTATTTT. Its translation is CASSLTGPSRDTQYF.

J is TRBJ2-5 and V is TRBV2; D gene uncertain. The CDR3 contains 13 residues. The V end was cut by 7 bases, the J end by 1 base, with 10 bases between. Germline V gene sequence: CDR1 SNHLY, CDR2 FYNNEI. The CDR3 protein is CASTPGGQETQYF. As DNA, the CDR3 is TGTGCCAGCACCCCTGGCGGCCAAGAGACCCAGTACTTC. Drawing the rest from reference TRBV2 and TRBJ2-5, the complete variable domain is EPEVTQTPSHQVTQMGQEVILRCVPISNHLYFYWYRQILGQKVEFLVSFYNNEISEKSEIFDDQFSVERPDGSNFTLKIRSTKLEDSAMYFCASTPGGQETQYFGPGTRLLVL.

The chain joins TRBV27 to TRBJ2-6; no definite D call. CDR1 is MNHEY, CDR2 SMNVEV, per germline (reference sequence). V dropped 6 bases and J dropped 0 bases, with 6 bases sitting between them. The CDR3 spans 14 residues. CDR3 sequence reads: CASSWGSGANVLTF. As DNA, the CDR3 is TGTGCCAGCAGCTGGGGCTCTGGGGCCAACGTCCTGACTTTC.

This clone came up once. CDR3 sequence (DNA): TGTGCCAGCAGTTACCCAAACTCTACAGCGGGGAGCACTGAAGCTTTCTTT. Protein: CASSYPNSTAGSTEAFF. The V call is TRBV2, the J call TRBJ1-1, with no clear D. CDR1 SNHLY and CDR2 FYNNEI come from the germline V gene. CDR3 length: 17 amino acids. V lost 5 bases and J lost 4, with 23 bases in between.

The J gene is TRBJ1-1, the V gene TRBV30; TRBD1 aligns across 10 bases. From germline, CDR1 is GTSNPN and CDR2 SVGIG (reference sequence). V dropped 3 bases and J dropped 4; count of bases not matched to a gene: 8. CDR3 length equals 15 residues. CDR3 nucleotide sequence: TGTGCCTGGAGCCGATCCCGGACAGGGGGCACTGAAGCTTTCTTT. This translates into CAWSRSRTGGTEAFF.

The chain is built from TRBV6-5 and TRBJ1-4; unclear D gene. Per the germline V gene, CDR1 is MNHEY and CDR2 is SVGAGI. The CDR3 loop spans 16 amino acids. The V end was cut by 4 bases, the J end by 3 bases, with 15 bases between. Written as DNA, the CDR3 is TGTGCCAGCAGTTTATCCTCGGTTCGCTCTAATGAAAAACTGTTTTTT. Translation: CASSLSSVRSNEKLFF.

This clone was picked up a small number of times. The chain recombines TRBV24-1 with TRBJ1-5, with 10 bases lining up with TRBD1. The trim removed 4 bases at V and 4 bases at J, leaving 3 bases unmatched. CDR1 and CDR2 (germline): KGHDR, SFDVKD. The CDR3 runs to 15 residues. This CDR3 is CATSDKDRGNQPQHF. For the CDR3, the DNA is TGTGCCACCAGTGACAAGGACAGGGGGAATCAGCCCCAGCATTTT.

V and J are TRBV30 and TRBJ1-1, with no clear D. The V end was cut by 7 bases, the J end by 4 bases, with 10 bases between. The CDR3 sequence is 11 residues long. The germline CDR1 and CDR2 sequences are GTSNPN and SVGIG (reference sequence). CDR3 residues: CASIPPTEAFF. The CDR3 nucleotides read TGTGCCTCCATCCCCCCCACTGAAGCTTTCTTT.

This chain links TRBV13 with TRBJ1-2; 7 nucleotides agree with TRBD1. From germline, CDR1 is PRHDT and CDR2 FYEKMQ (reference sequence). Losses at the gene ends were 5 bases for V and 2 bases for J; bases not matched to a gene: 2. The CDR3 is made up of 13 amino acids. Here the CDR3 reads CASSQTGNYGYTF. CDR3 DNA: TGTGCCAGCAGCCAGACAGGGAACTATGGCTACACCTTC.

V usage is TRBV28 and J usage is TRBJ2-5; tentatively, D is TRBD1 (5 bases). V lost 6 bases and J 2 bases, leaving 19 bases between the germline ends. This CDR3 spans 16 amino acids. In germline, CDR1 is MDHEN, CDR2 SYDVKM. For the CDR3, the DNA is TGTGCCAGCAGCTTAGATAAACAGGATAGACAAGAGACCCAGTACTTC. This translates into CASSLDKQDRQETQYF.

Remarks on this clone: A read error may produce the germline difference seen at one junction end. The chain recombines TRBV7-9 with TRBJ2-2; tentatively, D is TRBD2 (5 bases). This CDR3 has 12 amino acids. CDR1 and CDR2 from the germline V gene are SEHNR and FQNEAQ (reference sequence). CDR3: CASTIDTGKLFF. CDR3 bases: TGTGCCAGCACCATTGACACCGGGAAGCTGTTTTTT. Drawing the rest from reference TRBV7-9 and TRBJ2-2, the complete variable domain is DTGVSQNPRHKITKRGQNVTFRCDPISEHNRLYWYRQTLGQGPEFLTYFQNEAQLEKSRLLSDRFSAERPKGSFSTLEIQRTEQGDSAMYLCASTIDTGKLFFGEGSRLTVL.

This clone has just one count. Here the CDR3 reads CASSVRGGIAETQYF. As DNA, the CDR3 is TGTGCCAGCAGCGTCCGCGGAGGGATAGCCGAGACCCAGTACTTC. The chain employs TRBV5-5 and TRBJ2-5; possible D gene TRBD2, 6 bases. Between the trimmed V and J ends, which lost 4 bases and 5 bases, there was a span of 18 bases. This CDR3 is 15 amino acids long. Germline values: CDR1 SGHKS, CDR2 YYEKEE (reference sequence).

This chain links TRBV5-6 with TRBJ2-7; 10 positions match TRBD1. From germline, CDR1 is SGHDT and CDR2 YYEEEE. J gave up 3 bases and V 2 bases, and 5 bases lay outside the gene matches. This CDR3 comprises 15 residues. The CDR3 sequence: CASSLGTGAHYEQYF. In DNA form, the CDR3 reads TGTGCCAGCAGCTTAGGGACAGGGGCCCACTACGAGCAGTACTTC. Based on the CDR3 plus reference TRBV5-6 and TRBJ2-7, the full variable domain is DAGVTQSPTHLIKTRGQQVTLRCSPKSGHDTVSWYQQALGQGPQFIFQYYEEEERQRGNFPDRFSGHQFPNYSSELNVNALLLGDSALYLCASSLGTGAHYEQYFGPGTRLTVT.

CDR3 in DNA: TGTGCCAGCAGCCACGCTGGAAACACCATATATTTT. Encoded protein: CASSHAGNTIYF. The gene calls are TRBV7-9 and TRBJ1-3; no clear D. The CDR3 has 12 residues. CDR1 and CDR2 from the germline V gene are SEHNR and FQNEAQ (reference sequence). Trimming stripped 5 bases from V and 2 bases from J, with 4 bases between.

This chain links TRBV11-2 with TRBJ1-1; 7 bases map to TRBD1. With V trimmed by 6 bases and J by 2 bases, 9 bases remained unmatched. The CDR3 is 15 amino acids. Germline-derived CDR1 and CDR2 are SGHAT and FQNNGV. CDR3 protein: CASRVPGQPNTEAFF. As DNA, the CDR3 is TGTGCCAGCAGAGTGCCGGGACAGCCTAACACTGAAGCTTTCTTT.

The chain carries TRBV7-2 and TRBJ1-1; tentatively, D is TRBD1 (5 bases). Deletions cut 0 bases from V and 2 bases from J, with 10 bases between. Germline values: CDR1 SGHTA, CDR2 FQGNSA. This CDR3 has 15 amino acids. The CDR3 bases are TGTGCCAGCAGCTTAGCGGGGGGTGGTAACACTGAAGCTTTCTTT. Protein sequence: CASSLAGGGNTEAFF.